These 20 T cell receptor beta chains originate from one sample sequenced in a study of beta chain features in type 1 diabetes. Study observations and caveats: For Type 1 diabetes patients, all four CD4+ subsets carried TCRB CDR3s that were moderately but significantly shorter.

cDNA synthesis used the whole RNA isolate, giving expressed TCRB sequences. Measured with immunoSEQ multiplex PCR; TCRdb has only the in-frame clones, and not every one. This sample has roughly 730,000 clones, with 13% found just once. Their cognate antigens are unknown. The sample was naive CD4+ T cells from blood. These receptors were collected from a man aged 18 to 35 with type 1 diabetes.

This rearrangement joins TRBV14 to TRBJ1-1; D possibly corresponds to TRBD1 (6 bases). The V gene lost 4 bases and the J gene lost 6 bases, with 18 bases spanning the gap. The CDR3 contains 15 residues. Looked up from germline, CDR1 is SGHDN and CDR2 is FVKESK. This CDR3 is CASSLAAGARAEAFF. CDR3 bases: TGTGCCAGCAGCCTAGCGGCGGGGGCGCGGGCTGAAGCTTTCTTT.

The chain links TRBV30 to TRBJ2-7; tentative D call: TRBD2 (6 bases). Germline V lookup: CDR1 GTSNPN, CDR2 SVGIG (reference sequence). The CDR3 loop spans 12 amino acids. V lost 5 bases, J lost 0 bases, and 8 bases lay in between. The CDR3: CAWGGYSYEQYF. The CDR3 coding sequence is TGTGCCTGGGGGGGGTACTCCTACGAGCAGTACTTC.

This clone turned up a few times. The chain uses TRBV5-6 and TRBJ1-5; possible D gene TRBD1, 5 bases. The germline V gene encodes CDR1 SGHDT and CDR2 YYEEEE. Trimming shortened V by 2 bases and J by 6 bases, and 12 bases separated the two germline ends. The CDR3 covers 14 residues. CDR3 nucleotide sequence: TGTGCCAGCAGCTTAGCAGGGCGATTTCAGCCCCAGCATTTT. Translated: CASSLAGRFQPQHF.

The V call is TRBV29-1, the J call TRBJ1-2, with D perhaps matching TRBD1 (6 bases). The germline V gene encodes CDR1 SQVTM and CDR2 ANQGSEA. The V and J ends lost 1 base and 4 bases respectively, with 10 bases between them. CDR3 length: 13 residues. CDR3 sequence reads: CSVEVGGGYGYTF. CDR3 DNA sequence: TGCAGCGTTGAAGTGGGAGGGGGCTATGGCTACACCTTC.

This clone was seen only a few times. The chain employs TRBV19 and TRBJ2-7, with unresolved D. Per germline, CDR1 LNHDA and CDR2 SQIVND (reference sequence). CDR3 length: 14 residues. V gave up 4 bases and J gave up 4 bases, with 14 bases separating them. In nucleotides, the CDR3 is TGTGCCAGTAGTAGGTCCGGGCGCCAGTACGAGCAGTACTTC. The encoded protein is CASSRSGRQYEQYF.

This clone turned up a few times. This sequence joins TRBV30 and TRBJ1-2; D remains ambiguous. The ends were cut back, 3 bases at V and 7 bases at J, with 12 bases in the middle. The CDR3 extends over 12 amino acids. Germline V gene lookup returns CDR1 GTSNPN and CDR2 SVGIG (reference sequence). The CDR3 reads CAWSSGLFGYTF. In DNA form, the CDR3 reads TGTGCCTGGAGCTCGGGCCTCTTTGGCTACACCTTC. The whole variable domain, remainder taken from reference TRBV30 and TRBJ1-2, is SQTIHQWPATLVQPVGSPLSLECTVEGTSNPNLYWYRQAAGRGLQLLFYSVGIGQISSEVPQNLSASRPQDRQFILSSKKLLLSDSGFYLCAWSSGLFGYTFGSGTRLTVV.

The CDR3 sequence is CASRTSGDGSTDTQYF. The DNA of the CDR3 is TGTGCCAGCAGGACTAGCGGGGACGGGAGCACAGATACGCAGTATTTT. The gene calls are TRBV7-3 and TRBJ2-3; 11 positions agree with TRBD2. The CDR3 runs 16 residues. Germline lookup yields CDR1 SGHTA and CDR2 FQGTGA. V lost 6 bases, J lost 0 bases, and 5 bases stayed unmatched.

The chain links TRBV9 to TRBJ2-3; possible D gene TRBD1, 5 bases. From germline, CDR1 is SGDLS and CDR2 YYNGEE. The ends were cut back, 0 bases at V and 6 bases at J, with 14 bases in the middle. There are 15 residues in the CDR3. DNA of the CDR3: TGTGCCAGCAGCGTAGTCAGTCAGGGTACGGATACGCAGTATTTT. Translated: CASSVVSQGTDTQYF. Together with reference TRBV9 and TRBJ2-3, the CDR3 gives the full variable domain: DSGVTQTPKHLITATGQRVTLRCSPRSGDLSVYWYQQSLDQGLQFLIQYYNGEERAKGNILERFSAQQFPDLHSELNLSSLELGDSALYFCASSVVSQGTDTQYFGPGTRLTVL.

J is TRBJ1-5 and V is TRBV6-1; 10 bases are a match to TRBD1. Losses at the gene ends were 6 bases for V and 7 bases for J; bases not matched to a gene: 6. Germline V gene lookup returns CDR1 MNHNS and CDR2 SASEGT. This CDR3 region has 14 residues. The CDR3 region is CASSEGTGDQPQHF. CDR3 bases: TGTGCCAGCAGCGAGGGGACAGGGGACCAGCCCCAGCATTTT.

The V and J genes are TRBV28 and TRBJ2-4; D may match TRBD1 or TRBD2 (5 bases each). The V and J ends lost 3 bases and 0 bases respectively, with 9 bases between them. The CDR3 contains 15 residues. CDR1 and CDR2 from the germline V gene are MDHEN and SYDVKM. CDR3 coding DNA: TGTGCCAGCAGTTTGGGGGAGATAGCCAAAAACATTCAGTACTTC. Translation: CASSLGEIAKNIQYF.

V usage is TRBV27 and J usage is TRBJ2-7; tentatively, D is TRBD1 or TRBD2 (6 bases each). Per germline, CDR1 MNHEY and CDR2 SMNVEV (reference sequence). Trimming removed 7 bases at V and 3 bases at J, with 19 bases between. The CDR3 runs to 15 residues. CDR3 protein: CASMSSGAQDYEQYF. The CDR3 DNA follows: TGTGCCAGCATGTCTTCGGGGGCGCAAGACTACGAGCAGTACTTC.

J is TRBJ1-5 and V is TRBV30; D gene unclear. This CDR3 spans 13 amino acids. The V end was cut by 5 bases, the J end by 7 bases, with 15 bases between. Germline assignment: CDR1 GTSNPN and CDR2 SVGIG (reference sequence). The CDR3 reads CAWGGGQRQPQHF. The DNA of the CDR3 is TGTGCCTGGGGTGGAGGGCAGAGACAGCCCCAGCATTTT. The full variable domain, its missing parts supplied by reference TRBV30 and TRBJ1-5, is SQTIHQWPATLVQPVGSPLSLECTVEGTSNPNLYWYRQAAGRGLQLLFYSVGIGQISSEVPQNLSASRPQDRQFILSSKKLLLSDSGFYLCAWGGGQRQPQHFGDGTRLSIL.

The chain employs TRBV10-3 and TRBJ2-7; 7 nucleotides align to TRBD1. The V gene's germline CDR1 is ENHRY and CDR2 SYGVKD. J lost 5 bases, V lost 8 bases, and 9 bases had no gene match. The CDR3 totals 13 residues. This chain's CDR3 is CAIRPGQFDEQYF. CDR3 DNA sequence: TGTGCCATCCGTCCGGGACAGTTCGACGAGCAGTACTTC.

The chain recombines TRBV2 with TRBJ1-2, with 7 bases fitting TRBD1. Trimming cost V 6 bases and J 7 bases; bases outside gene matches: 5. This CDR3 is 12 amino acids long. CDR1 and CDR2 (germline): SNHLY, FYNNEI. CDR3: CASSVDRVGYTF. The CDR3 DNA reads TGTGCCAGCAGCGTAGACAGGGTTGGCTACACCTTC. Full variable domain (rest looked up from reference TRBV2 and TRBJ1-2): EPEVTQTPSHQVTQMGQEVILRCVPISNHLYFYWYRQILGQKVEFLVSFYNNEISEKSEIFDDQFSVERPDGSNFTLKIRSTKLEDSAMYFCASSVDRVGYTFGSGTRLTVV.

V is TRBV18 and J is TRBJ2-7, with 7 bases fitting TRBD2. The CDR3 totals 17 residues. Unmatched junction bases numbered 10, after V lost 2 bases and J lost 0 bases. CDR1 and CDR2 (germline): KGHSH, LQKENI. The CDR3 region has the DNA TGTGCCAGCTCACCAGTCGAGGGAGCGGGGAACTCCTACGAGCAGTACTTC. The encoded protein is CASSPVEGAGNSYEQYF.

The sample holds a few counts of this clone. The CDR3 protein is CASSGQENTEAFF. For the CDR3, the DNA is TGTGCCAGCAGCGGACAGGAGAACACTGAAGCTTTCTTT. The chain has TRBV6-6 and TRBJ1-1; 7 nucleotides agree with TRBD1. The CDR3 consists of 13 residues. Germline V CDR1 and CDR2: MNHNY, SVGAGI (reference sequence). Unmatched junction bases numbered 2, after V lost 6 bases and J lost 1 base.

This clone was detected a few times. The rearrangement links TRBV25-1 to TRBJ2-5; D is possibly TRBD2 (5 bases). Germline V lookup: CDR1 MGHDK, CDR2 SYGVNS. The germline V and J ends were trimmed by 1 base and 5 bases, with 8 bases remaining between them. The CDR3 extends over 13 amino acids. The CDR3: CASSEFPGETQYF. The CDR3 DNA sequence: TGTGCCAGCAGTGAATTTCCGGGGGAGACCCAGTACTTC.

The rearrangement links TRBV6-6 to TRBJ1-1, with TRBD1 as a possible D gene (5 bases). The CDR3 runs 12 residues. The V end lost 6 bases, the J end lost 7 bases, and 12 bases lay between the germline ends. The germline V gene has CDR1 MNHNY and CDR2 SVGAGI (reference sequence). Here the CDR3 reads CASSKGRIEAFF. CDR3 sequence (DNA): TGTGCCAGCAGCAAGGGACGTATTGAAGCTTTCTTT.

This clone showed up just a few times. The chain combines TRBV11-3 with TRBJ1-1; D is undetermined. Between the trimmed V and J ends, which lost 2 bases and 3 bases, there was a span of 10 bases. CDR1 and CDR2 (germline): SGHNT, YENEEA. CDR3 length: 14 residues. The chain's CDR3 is CASSLWWVDTEAFF. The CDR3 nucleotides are TGTGCCAGCAGCTTATGGTGGGTGGACACTGAAGCTTTCTTT.

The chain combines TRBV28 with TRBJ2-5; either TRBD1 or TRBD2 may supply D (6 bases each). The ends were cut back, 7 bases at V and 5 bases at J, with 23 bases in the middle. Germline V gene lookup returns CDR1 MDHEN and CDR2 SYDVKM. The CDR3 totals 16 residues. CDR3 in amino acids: CASIPGGGPRGETQYF. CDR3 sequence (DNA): TGTGCCAGCATTCCCGGAGGGGGTCCGCGAGGGGAGACCCAGTACTTC.